The 32 T cell receptor beta chains reported below all come from one sample, sequenced in a study of identical twins. TCRdb redid the calling of the 5' RACE reads with MiXCR, one entry per CDR3 protein. The sample has approximately 620,000 distinct CDR3 sequences, 8.6% seen once. Another study also made use of these data, one on yellow fever vaccine responses in identical twins.

Sequencing input: PBMCs. These receptor sequences come from a woman aged 18-35 years in good health.

The V and J genes are TRBV3-1 and TRBJ2-7; the D is unclear. Germline assignment: CDR1 LGHDT and CDR2 YNNKEL (reference sequence). Trimming shortened V by 1 base and J by 2 bases, and 9 bases separated the two germline ends. This CDR3 is built from 14 residues. CDR3 protein: CASSQVPGTYEQYF. CDR3 coding DNA: TGTGCCAGCAGCCAAGTGCCGGGCACCTACGAGCAGTACTTC.

This clonotype occurred a few times. This chain uses TRBV28 with TRBJ2-4; a possible D gene is TRBD2 (6 bases). V was shortened by 3 bases and J by 0 bases, with 9 bases between the two germline ends. Germline values: CDR1 MDHEN, CDR2 SYDVKM. The CDR3 has 15 amino acids. CDR3 bases: TGTGCCAGCAGTTTGGGCGGGACAGCCAAAAACATTCAGTACTTC. Residues: CASSLGGTAKNIQYF.

This chain connects TRBV4-2 to TRBJ1-2; 8 nucleotides line up with TRBD1. J was trimmed by 3 bases and V by 3 bases; bases with no gene match: 3. The germline V gene encodes CDR1 LGHNA and CDR2 YNFKEQ. The CDR3 sequence is 14 residues long. CDR3 coding DNA: TGTGCCAGCAGCCAGACAGGGGAGGACTATGGCTACACCTTC. As protein: CASSQTGEDYGYTF.

This clonotype was seen only a few times. The rearrangement joins TRBV20-1 to TRBJ2-3; the match to TRBD2 covers 10 bases. The length of the CDR3 is 14 residues. Germline CDR1 DFQATT, CDR2 SNEGSKA (reference sequence). The ends lost 6 bases at V and 2 bases at J; junction bases unmatched: 5. This chain's CDR3 is CSATTSGNTDTQYF. The CDR3 nucleotides read TGCAGTGCCACCACTAGCGGGAACACAGATACGCAGTATTTT.

This clonotype has a count of ten or more. J is TRBJ2-2 and V is TRBV6-1; weak D call: TRBD2 (7 bases). The germline V gene has CDR1 MNHNS and CDR2 SASEGT. This CDR3 is built from 14 residues. The V end lost 6 bases, the J end lost 6 bases, and 14 bases lay between the germline ends. Here the CDR3 reads CASRGRGDPGELFF. CDR3 DNA: TGTGCCAGCAGGGGGAGGGGGGATCCCGGGGAGCTGTTTTTT.

The gene calls are TRBV20-1 and TRBJ2-5, with 10 bases identical to TRBD1. This CDR3 is built from 14 residues. Germline trimming cut 0 bases from V and 5 bases from J; bases unmatched to any gene: 3. CDR1 and CDR2 (germline): DFQATT, SNEGSKA (reference sequence). The CDR3 region has the DNA TGCAGTGCTAGAGACGGGACAGGGGAGGAGACCCAGTACTTC. Protein product: CSARDGTGEETQYF.

In this sample, this clonotype turned up a few times. The chain has TRBV11-2 and TRBJ2-1; 8 positions agree with TRBD1. The CDR3 extends over 16 amino acids. V shed 2 bases, J shed 5 bases, and the junction held 8 bases outside the gene matches. Germline CDR1 is SGHAT and CDR2 is FQNNGV. The CDR3 region has the DNA TGTGCCAGCAGCTTATGGGGTCAGGGGGCGCACAATGAGCAGTTCTTC. Translating it yields CASSLWGQGAHNEQFF. Filled out from reference TRBV11-2 and TRBJ2-1, the complete variable domain reads EAGVAQSPRYKIIEKRQSVAFWCNPISGHATLYWYQQILGQGPKLLIQFQNNGVVDDSQLPKDRFSAERLKGVDSTLKIQPAKLEDSAVYLCASSLWGQGAHNEQFFGPGTRLTVL.

The sample holds many counts of this clonotype. The genes are TRBV4-2 and TRBJ2-1; D tentatively reads TRBD1 or TRBD2 (5 bases each). The germline V and J ends were trimmed by 1 base and 2 bases, with 15 bases remaining between them. In germline, CDR1 is LGHNA, CDR2 YNFKEQ. The CDR3 has 17 residues. The CDR3 DNA sequence: TGTGCCAGCAGCCAAGGGGACGAGGGCCGCACCTACAATGAGCAGTTCTTC. Its protein product is CASSQGDEGRTYNEQFF.

This clonotype occurred a few times. The chain is built from TRBV5-1 and TRBJ2-5; 7 bases match TRBD1. The V and J ends lost 4 bases and 2 bases, in that order; junction bases with no gene match: 8. The CDR3 length is 15 residues. Germline CDR1 and CDR2: SGHRS and YFSETQ. The CDR3 DNA reads TGCGCCAGCAGCGGCCGGGACAGCCTACAAGAGACCCAGTACTTC. As protein: CASSGRDSLQETQYF.

This clonotype was detected ten times or more. This sequence joins TRBV27 and TRBJ2-2; D is unclear. V lost 5 bases and J lost 2, with 12 bases in between. This CDR3 has 15 residues. From germline, CDR1 is MNHEY and CDR2 SMNVEV (reference sequence). CDR3 in amino acids: CASSPRGTNTGELFF. CDR3 sequence (DNA): TGTGCCAGCAGTCCGAGAGGAACAAACACCGGGGAGCTGTTTTTT.

This clonotype was detected only a few times. The CDR3 bases are TGTGCCAGCAGCCAGGGGGGACCCTACAATGAGCAGTTCTTC. It encodes CASSQGGPYNEQFF. The chain recombines TRBV11-3 with TRBJ2-1; TRBD1 is a possible D gene (7 bases). Trimming removed 5 bases at V and 2 bases at J, with 10 bases between. Germline CDR1 reads SGHNT; CDR2 reads YENEEA. The CDR3 extends over 14 amino acids.

This rearrangement joins TRBV27 to TRBJ2-1; no reliable D call. Germline loops: CDR1 MNHEY, CDR2 SMNVEV (reference sequence). Between the trimmed V and J ends, which lost 7 bases and 9 bases, there was a span of 7 bases. The CDR3 contains 10 residues. The CDR3 is CASNPSEQFF. The CDR3 DNA reads as TGTGCCAGCAATCCAAGTGAGCAGTTCTTC.

This clonotype has ten or more counts. This rearrangement joins TRBV20-1 to TRBJ2-2, with D tentatively TRBD2 (7 bases). V dropped 5 bases and J dropped 6 bases, with 13 bases sitting between them. The CDR3 is 13 residues long. CDR1 and CDR2 (germline): DFQATT, SNEGSKA (reference sequence). The CDR3 DNA reads as TGCAGTGCTGATTACGGGGGGCCCGGGGAGCTGTTTTTT. Its protein product is CSADYGGPGELFF.

This clonotype was seen more than once but under ten times. The chain couples TRBV11-1 to TRBJ2-6, with D perhaps matching TRBD2 (7 bases). V was clipped by 1 base and J by 0 bases, with 13 bases between them. Germline lookup yields CDR1 SGHAT and CDR2 FQDESV (reference sequence). This CDR3 contains 18 residues. The DNA for the CDR3 is TGTGCCAGCAGCTTAGTGGTAGGGGGGGGCTCTGGGGCCAACGTCCTGACTTTC. Its protein is CASSLVVGGGSGANVLTF.

DNA for the CDR3: TGTGCCAGCAGCCCCGGGAAGGGCGAGCAGTACTTC. Its protein product is CASSPGKGEQYF. The rearrangement uses TRBV5-6 and TRBJ2-7; a possible D gene is TRBD2 (5 bases). Germline CDR1 SGHDT, CDR2 YYEEEE. The CDR3 runs 12 residues. Trimming removed 4 bases from V and 6 bases from J, with 11 bases in between.

V usage is TRBV6-2 or TRBV6-3 and J usage is TRBJ2-5, with D possibly called TRBD1 or TRBD2 (5 bases each). Deletions cut 6 bases from V and 0 bases from J, with 14 bases between. The CDR3 covers 15 residues. Germline V lookup: CDR1 MNHEY, CDR2 SVGEGT. The CDR3 nucleotides read TGTGCCAGCAGACCCGGGACCGCGTACCAAGAGACCCAGTACTTC. This translates into CASRPGTAYQETQYF.

The CDR3: CASSLAVGGAASPLHF. As DNA, the CDR3 is TGTGCCAGCAGCTTAGCGGTCGGGGGCGCGGCTTCACCCCTCCACTTT. The chain recombines TRBV7-9 with TRBJ1-6, with a weak D call TRBD1 (6 bases). The V gene lost 0 bases and the J gene lost 9 bases, with 15 bases spanning the gap. The CDR3 loop spans 16 amino acids. CDR1 is SEHNR, CDR2 FQNEAQ, per germline (reference sequence).

The chain couples TRBV7-9 to TRBJ2-3, with 7 bases fitting TRBD2. The junction had 8 bases not matched to a gene; V was cut back by 3 bases and J by 5 bases. In germline, CDR1 is SEHNR, CDR2 FQNEAQ (reference sequence). This CDR3 is built from 15 residues. The CDR3 loop reads CASSFFAGEGDTQYF. The CDR3 coding sequence is TGTGCCAGCAGCTTTTTCGCGGGAGAGGGAGATACGCAGTATTTT. Full variable domain (remainder filled in from reference TRBV7-9 and TRBJ2-3): DTGVSQNPRHKITKRGQNVTFRCDPISEHNRLYWYRQTLGQGPEFLTYFQNEAQLEKSRLLSDRFSAERPKGSFSTLEIQRTEQGDSAMYLCASSFFAGEGDTQYFGPGTRLTVL.

In this sample, this clonotype turned up a few times. The chain links TRBV4-2 to TRBJ2-7, with 7 bases that match TRBD2. This CDR3 contains 19 residues. Germline V CDR1 and CDR2: LGHNA, YNFKEQ. V lost 3 bases and J lost 5; bases outside the gene matches: 22. The CDR3 coding sequence is TGTGCCAGCAGCCACCATGAGGGAGGGATGGGCTCCCGGGAAAACGAGCAGTACTTC. Encoded protein: CASSHHEGGMGSRENEQYF.

V usage is TRBV19 and J usage is TRBJ2-5; D is unresolved. CDR1 is LNHDA and CDR2 is SQIVND in the germline V gene (reference sequence). Trimming stripped 3 bases from V and 2 bases from J, with 10 bases between. The CDR3 extends over 14 amino acids. CDR3 in DNA: TGTGCCAGTAGTATGACCACTTTTCAAGAGACCCAGTACTTC. Translated, it gives CASSMTTFQETQYF.

This clonotype was found many times. The rearrangement links TRBV6-1 to TRBJ2-3, with D hard to call. The CDR3 has 14 amino acids. V dropped 6 bases and J dropped 2 bases, with 12 bases sitting between them. The germline gives CDR1 MNHNS, CDR2 SASEGT. Written as DNA, the CDR3 is TGTGCCAGCAGGAAGGGCCAGGCCACAGATACGCAGTATTTT. Protein sequence: CASRKGQATDTQYF.

Many counts were recorded for this clonotype. The rearrangement uses TRBV15 and TRBJ2-5, with D possibly matching TRBD2 (6 bases). Germline-derived CDR1 and CDR2 are LNHNV and YYDKDF (reference sequence). V was pared by 0 bases and J by 14 bases, with 13 bases between. This CDR3 spans 12 amino acids. Here the CDR3 DNA reads TGTGCCACCAGCAGAGACCGGGGACTTCCTTACTTC. This gives the protein CATSRDRGLPYF.

This clonotype was found a few times. This chain links TRBV20-1 with TRBJ2-7, with TRBD2 identical over 8 bases. V lost 6 bases and J lost 2; bases outside the gene matches: 6. CDR3 length equals 13 residues. The germline CDR1 and CDR2 sequences are DFQATT and SNEGSKA (reference sequence). In DNA, the CDR3 is TGCAGTGCCACGCGGCGGGGGGCCTACGAGCAGTACTTC. As protein: CSATRRGAYEQYF.

The DNA for the CDR3 is TGTGCCAGCAGCTTAGCGCGTTGGGGCGCGAACACCGGGGAGCTGTTTTTT. Amino acids: CASSLARWGANTGELFF. The genes are TRBV7-8 and TRBJ2-2; TRBD1 might be the D (5 bases). The CDR3 spans 17 residues. In germline, CDR1 is SGHVS, CDR2 FQNEAQ. V lost 0 bases, J lost 0 bases, and 11 bases lay in between.

The rearrangement joins TRBV30 to TRBJ2-5; 11 nucleotides agree with TRBD2. Trimming at V came to 4 bases and at J to 7 bases, leaving 14 bases not matched to a gene. The CDR3 covers 16 residues. Germline assignment: CDR1 GTSNPN and CDR2 SVGIG (reference sequence). CDR3 protein: CAWNPVAGGRLGTQYF. CDR3 DNA: TGTGCCTGGAACCCCGTAGCGGGGGGGCGCCTTGGGACCCAGTACTTC.

This clonotype occurred many times. V is TRBV12-3 or TRBV12-4 and J is TRBJ2-1; D gene ambiguous. V lost 4 bases, J lost 10 bases, and 14 bases lay in between. This CDR3 is 13 amino acids long. In nucleotides, the CDR3 is TGTGCCAGCAGTTACAAAGGCTCAACGGAGCAGTTCTTC. Protein product: CASSYKGSTEQFF.

The chain is built from TRBV19 and TRBJ1-1; D is undetermined. The CDR3 is 15 amino acids. V gave up 6 bases and J gave up 5 bases, with 19 bases separating them. Per the germline V gene, CDR1 is LNHDA and CDR2 is SQIVND (reference sequence). The DNA for the CDR3 is TGTGCCAGTAGGAAAAGGGCCGGCTTTCGGACTGAAGCTTTCTTT. Its protein product is CASRKRAGFRTEAFF.

This clonotype was counted a few times. The J gene is TRBJ1-1, the V gene TRBV7-9; D gene unclear. This CDR3 is 11 amino acids long. Trimming cost V 8 bases and J 5 bases, with 9 bases left between them. The V gene's germline CDR1 is SEHNR and CDR2 FQNEAQ (reference sequence). The CDR3 DNA follows: TGTGCCAGCGGGTCAGAGACTGAAGCTTTCTTT. This translates into CASGSETEAFF.

This clonotype was seen only a few times. This chain uses TRBV29-1 with TRBJ2-7; 9 bases match TRBD1. Germline CDR1 SQVTM, CDR2 ANQGSEA. V lost 6 bases, J lost 6 bases, and 6 bases stayed unmatched. CDR3 length: 12 amino acids. The CDR3 is CSVGQGAFEQYF. CDR3 nucleotides: TGCAGCGTGGGACAGGGTGCCTTCGAGCAGTACTTC.

This clonotype was detected ten times or more. The chain is built from TRBV12-3 or TRBV12-4 and TRBJ1-1; a possible D gene is TRBD1 (5 bases). The CDR3 consists of 14 residues. Between the trimmed V and J ends, which lost 6 bases and 3 bases, there was a span of 14 bases. In nucleotides, the CDR3 is TGTGCCAGCAGACGCAGGGAGACCGACACTGAAGCTTTCTTT. Its protein is CASRRRETDTEAFF.

This clonotype was recorded a few times. V and J are TRBV29-1 and TRBJ1-1; no clear D gene. Looked up from germline, CDR1 is SQVTM and CDR2 is ANQGSEA. The CDR3 totals 13 residues. Between the trimmed V and J ends, which lost 3 bases and 1 base, there was a span of 9 bases. The CDR3 nucleotides read TGCAGCGTTGATAATTTTCAGAACACTGAAGCTTTCTTT. Protein: CSVDNFQNTEAFF. The whole variable domain, filled in from reference TRBV29-1 and TRBJ1-1, reads SAVISQKPSRDICQRGTSLTIQCQVDSQVTMMFWYRQQPGQSLTLIATANQGSEATYESGFVIDKFPISRPNLTFSTLTVSNMSPEDSSIYLCSVDNFQNTEAFFGQGTRLTVV.

This chain joins TRBV24-1 and TRBJ1-2, with D uncertain. Germline-derived CDR1 and CDR2 are KGHDR and SFDVKD. The CDR3 is 13 residues long. Deletions cut 11 bases from V and 8 bases from J, with 20 bases between. The CDR3 DNA follows: TGTGCCATAAGCGGAGGGTTCGAGCGGGGCTACACCTTC. It translates to CAISGGFERGYTF.